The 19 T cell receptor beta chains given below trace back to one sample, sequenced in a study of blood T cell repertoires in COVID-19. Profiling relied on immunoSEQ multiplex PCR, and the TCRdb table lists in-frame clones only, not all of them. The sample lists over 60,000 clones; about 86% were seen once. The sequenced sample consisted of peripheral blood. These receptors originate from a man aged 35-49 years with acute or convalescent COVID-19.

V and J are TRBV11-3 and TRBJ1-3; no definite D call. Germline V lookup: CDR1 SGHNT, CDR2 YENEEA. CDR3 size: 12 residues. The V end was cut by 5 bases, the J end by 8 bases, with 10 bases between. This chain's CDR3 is CASSPGGYTIYF. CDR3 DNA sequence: TGTGCCAGCAGCCCCGGCGGCTACACCATATATTTT.

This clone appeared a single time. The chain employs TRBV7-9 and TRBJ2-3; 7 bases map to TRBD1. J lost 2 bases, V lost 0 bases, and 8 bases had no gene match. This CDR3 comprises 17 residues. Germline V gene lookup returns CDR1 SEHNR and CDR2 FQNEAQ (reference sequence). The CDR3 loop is CASSLALTDRPTDTQYF. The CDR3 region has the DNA TGTGCCAGCAGCTTAGCCCTGACGGACAGGCCCACAGATACGCAGTATTTT. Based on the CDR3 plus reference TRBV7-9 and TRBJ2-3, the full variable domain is DTGVSQNPRHKITKRGQNVTFRCDPISEHNRLYWYRQTLGQGPEFLTYFQNEAQLEKSRLLSDRFSAERPKGSFSTLEIQRTEQGDSAMYLCASSLALTDRPTDTQYFGPGTRLTVL.

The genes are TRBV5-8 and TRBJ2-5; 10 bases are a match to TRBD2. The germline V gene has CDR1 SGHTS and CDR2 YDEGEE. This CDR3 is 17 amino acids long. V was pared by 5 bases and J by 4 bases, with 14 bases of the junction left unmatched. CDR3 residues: CASRLSLLAGARETQYF. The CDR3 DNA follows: TGTGCCAGCAGGCTCTCCCTCCTAGCGGGGGCCCGAGAGACCCAGTACTTC.

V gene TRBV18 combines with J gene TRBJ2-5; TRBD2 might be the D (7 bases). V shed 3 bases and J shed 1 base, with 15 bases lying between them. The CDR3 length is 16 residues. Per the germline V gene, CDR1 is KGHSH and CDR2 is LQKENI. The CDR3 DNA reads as TGTGCCAGCTCACCGACCAGGGGCGGGGGCCAAGAGACCCAGTACTTC. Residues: CASSPTRGGGQETQYF.

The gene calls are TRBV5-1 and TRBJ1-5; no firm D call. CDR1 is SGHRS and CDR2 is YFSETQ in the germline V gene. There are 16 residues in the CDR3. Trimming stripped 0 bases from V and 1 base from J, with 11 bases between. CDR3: CASSLEGGVSNQPQHF. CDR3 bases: TGCGCCAGCAGCTTGGAAGGCGGGGTCAGCAATCAGCCCCAGCATTTT.

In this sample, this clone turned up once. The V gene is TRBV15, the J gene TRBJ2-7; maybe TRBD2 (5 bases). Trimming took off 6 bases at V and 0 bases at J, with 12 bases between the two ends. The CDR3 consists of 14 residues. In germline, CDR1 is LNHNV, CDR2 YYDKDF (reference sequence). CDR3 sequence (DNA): TGTGCCACCAGTTCAGACGACTACTCCTACGAGCAGTACTTC. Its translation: CATSSDDYSYEQYF.

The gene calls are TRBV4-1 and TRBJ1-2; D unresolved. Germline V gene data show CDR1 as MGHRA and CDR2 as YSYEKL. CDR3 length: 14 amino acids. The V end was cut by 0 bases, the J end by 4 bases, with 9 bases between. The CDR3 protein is CASSQDEERYGYTF. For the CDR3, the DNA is TGCGCCAGCAGCCAAGATGAGGAGCGCTATGGCTACACCTTC.

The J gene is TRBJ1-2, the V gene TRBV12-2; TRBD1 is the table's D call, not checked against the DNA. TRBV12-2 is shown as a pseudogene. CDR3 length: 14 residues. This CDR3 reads CASRLAARAYGYTF. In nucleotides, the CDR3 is TGTGCAAGTCGCTTAGCGGCCAGGGCCTATGGCTACACCTTC.

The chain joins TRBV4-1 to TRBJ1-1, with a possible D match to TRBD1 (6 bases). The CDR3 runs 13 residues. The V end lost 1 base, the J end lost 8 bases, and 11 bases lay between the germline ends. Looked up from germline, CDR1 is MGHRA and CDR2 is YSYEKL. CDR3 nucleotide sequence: TGCGCCAGCAGCCAAGCTGACGGACAGGAAGCTTTCTTT. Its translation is CASSQADGQEAFF.

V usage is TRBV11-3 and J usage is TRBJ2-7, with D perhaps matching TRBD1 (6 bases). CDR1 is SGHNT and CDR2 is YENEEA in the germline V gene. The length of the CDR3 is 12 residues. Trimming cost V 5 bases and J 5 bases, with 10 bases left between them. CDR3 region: CASSPNRDEQYF. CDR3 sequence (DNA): TGTGCCAGCAGCCCCAACAGGGACGAGCAGTACTTC.

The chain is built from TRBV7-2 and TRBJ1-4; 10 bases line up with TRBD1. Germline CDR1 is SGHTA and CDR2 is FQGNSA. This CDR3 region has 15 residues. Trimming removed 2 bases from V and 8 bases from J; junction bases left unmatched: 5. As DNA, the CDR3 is TGTGCCAGCAGCTTAAGTGGACAGGGGGGGGAAAAACTGTTTTTT. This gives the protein CASSLSGQGGEKLFF.

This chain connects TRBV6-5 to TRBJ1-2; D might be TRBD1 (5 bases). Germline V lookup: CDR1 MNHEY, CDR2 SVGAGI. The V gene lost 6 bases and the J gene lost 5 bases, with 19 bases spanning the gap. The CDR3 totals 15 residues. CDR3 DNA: TGTGCCAGCAGCCCCGGGGGGGGATTAAAGTATGGCTACACCTTC. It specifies CASSPGGGLKYGYTF.

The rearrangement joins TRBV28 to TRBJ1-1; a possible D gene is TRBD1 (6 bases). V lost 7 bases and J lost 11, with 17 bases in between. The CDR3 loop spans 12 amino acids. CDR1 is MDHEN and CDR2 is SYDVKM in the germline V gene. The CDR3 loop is CASIRRGGEAFF. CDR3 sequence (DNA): TGTGCCAGCATCCGTCGGGGGGGCGAGGCTTTCTTT.

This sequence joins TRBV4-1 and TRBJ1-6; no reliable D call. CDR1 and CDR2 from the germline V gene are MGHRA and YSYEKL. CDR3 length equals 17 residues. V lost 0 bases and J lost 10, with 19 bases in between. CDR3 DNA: TGCGCCAGCAGCCAAGATCAATGGTTGCAGGCGGGATCACCCCTCCACTTT. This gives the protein CASSQDQWLQAGSPLHF.

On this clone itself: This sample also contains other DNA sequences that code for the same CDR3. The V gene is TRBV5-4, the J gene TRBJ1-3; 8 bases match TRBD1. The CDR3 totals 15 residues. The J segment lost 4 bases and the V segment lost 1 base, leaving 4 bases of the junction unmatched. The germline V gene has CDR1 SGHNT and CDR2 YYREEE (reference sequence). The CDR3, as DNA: TGTGCCAGCAGCTTGTCCCAGGGGGCCGGAAACACCATATATTTT. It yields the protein CASSLSQGAGNTIYF.

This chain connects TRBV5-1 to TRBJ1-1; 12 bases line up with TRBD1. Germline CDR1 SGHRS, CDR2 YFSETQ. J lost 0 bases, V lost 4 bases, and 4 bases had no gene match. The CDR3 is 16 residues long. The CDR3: CASSPGDRGLNTEAFF. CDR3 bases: TGCGCCAGCAGCCCGGGGGACAGGGGGCTGAACACTGAAGCTTTCTTT.

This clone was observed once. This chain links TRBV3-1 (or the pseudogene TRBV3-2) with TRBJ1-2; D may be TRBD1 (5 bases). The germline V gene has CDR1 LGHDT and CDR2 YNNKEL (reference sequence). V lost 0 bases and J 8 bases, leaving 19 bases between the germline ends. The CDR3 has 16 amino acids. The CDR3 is CASSQDLGQGVLGYTF. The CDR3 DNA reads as TGTGCCAGCAGCCAAGATCTCGGACAAGGGGTTTTGGGCTACACCTTC.

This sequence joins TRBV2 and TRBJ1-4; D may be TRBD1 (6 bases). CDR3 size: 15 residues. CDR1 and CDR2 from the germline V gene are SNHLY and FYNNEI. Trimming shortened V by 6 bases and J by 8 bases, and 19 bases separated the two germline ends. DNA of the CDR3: TGTGCCAGCAGCCTCATACAGGGAGAGACAGAAAAACTGTTTTTT. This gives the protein CASSLIQGETEKLFF.

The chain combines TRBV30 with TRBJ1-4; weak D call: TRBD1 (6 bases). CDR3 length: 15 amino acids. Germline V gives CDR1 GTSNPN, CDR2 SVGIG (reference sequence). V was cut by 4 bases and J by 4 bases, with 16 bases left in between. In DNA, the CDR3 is TGTGCCTGGATGGCGGGGGCCAAACTTAATGAAAAACTGTTTTTT. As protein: CAWMAGAKLNEKLFF.